This T cell receptor beta chain is drawn from a study of cytomegalovirus exposure and HLA in healthy donors. Amplification used 60 Vbeta primers and 13 Jbeta primers. The table came from immunoSEQ multiplex PCR; TCRdb's copy has only in-frame clones and leaves some out. The sample gives about 38,000 clones, about nine tenths of which show up once; 9.5% to 12% is in the top ten. Turning to this clone: Its antigen is undetermined.

Whole-study findings and limits: As confirmed in vitro, three CMV-associated chains were specific for CMV antigens. Highest at DRB1 and lowest at HLA-C, TCR association rates differed among HLA loci in a later analysis.

The trim removed 5 bases at V and 2 bases at J, leaving 15 bases unmatched. Germline V gene lookup returns CDR1 SEHNR and CDR2 FQNEAQ (reference sequence). The CDR3 runs to 17 residues. V and J are TRBV7-9 and TRBJ2-7; the match to TRBD2 covers 7 bases. The source material was PBMCs. This sequence was found in a woman aged 40 to 50 in good health and CMV-seropositive. CDR3 sequence: CASSDSFGRSGTYEQYF. CDR3 nucleotide sequence: TGTGCCAGCAGCGATAGTTTTGGCCGAAGCGGGACCTACGAGCAGTACTTC.